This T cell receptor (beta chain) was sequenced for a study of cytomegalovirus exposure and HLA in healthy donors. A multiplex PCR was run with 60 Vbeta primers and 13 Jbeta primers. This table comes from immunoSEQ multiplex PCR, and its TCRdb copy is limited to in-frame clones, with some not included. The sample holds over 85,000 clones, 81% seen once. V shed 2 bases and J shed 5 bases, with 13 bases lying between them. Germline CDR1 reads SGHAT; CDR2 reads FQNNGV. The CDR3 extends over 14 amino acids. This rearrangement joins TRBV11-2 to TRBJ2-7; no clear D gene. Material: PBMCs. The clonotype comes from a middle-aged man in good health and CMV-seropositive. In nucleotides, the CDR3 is TGTGCCAGCAGCTTATCAGCGATGGCGGACGAGCAGTACTTC. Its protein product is CASSLSAMADEQYF.